The clone carrying this T cell receptor (beta chain) came up many times. The antigen remains undetermined. This CDR3 is built from 13 residues. Germline assignment: CDR1 SEHNR and CDR2 FQNEAQ (reference sequence). The V segment lost 0 bases and the J segment 6 bases; nucleotides outside the gene matches: 0. This record comes from a study of T cell repertoires in cytomegalovirus infection. Overall study: It can be stated that public TCR beta signatures indicated CMV infection as well as a matching HLA type. Study outcomes and limitations: Using cumulative public TCR beta family frequency, the authors identified those who carried CMV together with the relevant HLA. Dominating the ex vivo response were HLA-C-restricted CMV-specific TCR beta clonotypes.

TCRdb re-analysed the reads in MiXCR, keeping a single row per CDR3 protein. This table holds nearly 450,000 distinct CDR3 sequences, roughly 30% found once. The sequencing sample was made of PBMCs. The origin of this receptor is a human donor in good health (CMV status not recorded). Some clones in this sample may be carry-over from other donors' samples. This chain joins TRBV7-9 and TRBJ2-3; the match to TRBD2 covers 7 bases. The CDR3, as DNA: TGTGCCAGCAGCTTAGCGGGAGGGGATACGCAGTATTTT. Its protein product is CASSLAGGDTQYF. Full variable domain (missing parts from reference TRBV7-9 and TRBJ2-3): DTGVSQNPRHKITKRGQNVTFRCDPISEHNRLYWYRQTLGQGPEFLTYFQNEAQLEKSRLLSDRFSAERPKGSFSTLEIQRTEQGDSAMYLCASSLAGGDTQYFGPGTRLTVL.